Following are 18 T cell receptor beta chains from one sample sequenced in a study of blood T cells in healthy people across ages. The use of a sample-barcoded 5' primer and a J-beta primer mix characterized a second PCR of about 6 to 11 cycles. TCRdb re-derived calls from the 5' RACE reads in MiXCR, one entry per CDR3 protein. The sample consists of around 500,000 distinct CDR3 sequences, 45% to 55% of them appearing once. Input material: blood. These receptors came from an elderly man in good health.

The V call is TRBV6-2 or TRBV6-3, the J call TRBJ2-3, with 8 bases fitting TRBD1. CDR1 is MNHEY, CDR2 SVGEGT, per germline. The CDR3 runs to 13 residues. Trimming removed 5 bases from V and 8 bases from J; junction bases left unmatched: 6. The CDR3 sequence: CASSVDRGGTQYF. In DNA, the CDR3 is TGTGCCAGCAGTGTCGACAGGGGAGGTACGCAGTATTTT.

This clonotype was seen at least ten times. The chain links TRBV6-6 to TRBJ2-5; TRBD2 aligns across 8 bases. V lost 2 bases and J lost 5; bases outside the gene matches: 13. Per germline, CDR1 MNHNY and CDR2 SVGAGI (reference sequence). CDR3 length equals 17 residues. CDR3 in amino acids: CASSYPKSGGALETQYF. In DNA form, the CDR3 reads TGTGCCAGCAGTTACCCAAAGAGCGGGGGAGCCCTGGAGACCCAGTACTTC.

Concerning this clonotype: A much larger clone lies one base from this, so it may be a read error. V gene TRBV7-9 combines with J gene TRBJ2-5; 9 bases map to TRBD2. The DNA end is a closer match to TRBJ2-1, so the J assignment may be wrong. Germline V CDR1 and CDR2: SEHNR, FQNEAQ (reference sequence). This CDR3 spans 17 amino acids. CDR3 DNA sequence: TGTGCCAGCAGCTTCGGACGCAGCGGGGGGCACCAAGAGACCCAGTTCTTC. Its translation is CASSFGRSGGHQETQFF.

Here the CDR3 reads CSAPRTSGSYEQYF. The CDR3 nucleotides read TGCAGTGCCCCCCGGACTAGCGGCTCCTACGAGCAGTACTTC. The rearrangement joins TRBV20-1 to TRBJ2-7, with TRBD2 matching over 10 bases. The CDR3 contains 14 residues. The germline V gene encodes CDR1 DFQATT and CDR2 SNEGSKA (reference sequence). The trim removed 6 bases at V and 0 bases at J, leaving 5 bases unmatched.

The table lists this clonotype with a few counts. V and J are TRBV5-1 and TRBJ2-1; D is possibly TRBD1 (5 bases). The CDR3 is 13 residues long. CDR1 is SGHRS, CDR2 YFSETQ, per germline. V was pared by 0 bases and J by 8 bases, with 9 bases between. CDR3 sequence reads: CASSLVVGDEQFF. The CDR3 coding sequence is TGCGCCAGCAGCTTGGTCGTAGGGGATGAGCAGTTCTTC.

V is TRBV20-1 and J is TRBJ2-4; possibly TRBD2 for D (7 bases). Germline-derived CDR1 and CDR2 are DFQATT and SNEGSKA (reference sequence). This CDR3 region has 13 residues. Trimming shortened V by 3 bases and J by 6 bases, and 12 bases separated the two germline ends. CDR3 nucleotides: TGCAGTGCTAGGAGAGGGGGGGTAAACATTCAGTACTTC. It encodes CSARRGGVNIQYF.

A note on this clonotype: A read error is possible here, since a much larger clone lies one base away. This chain links TRBV6-6 with TRBJ1-2; D possibly corresponds to TRBD1 (5 bases). CDR3 length equals 12 residues. V gave up 8 bases and J gave up 2 bases, with 9 bases separating them. Germline V lookup: CDR1 MNHNY, CDR2 SVGAGI (reference sequence). The CDR3 DNA reads as TGTGCCAGCCGACAGAGCAACTATGGCTACACCTTC. It yields the protein CASRQSNYGYTF.

This clonotype is a singleton in its sample. The chain joins TRBV15 to TRBJ2-7; TRBD2 is a possible D gene (6 bases). Germline lookup yields CDR1 LNHNV and CDR2 YYDKDF (reference sequence). V lost 0 bases and J lost 7, with 16 bases in between. The CDR3 spans 15 residues. The CDR3 is CATSRDPSANNEQYF. In DNA, the CDR3 is TGTGCCACCAGCAGAGATCCTAGCGCCAACAATGAGCAGTACTTC.

A note on this clonotype: At one end the junction does not follow the germline gene, possibly because of a read error. This rearrangement joins TRBV4-3 to TRBJ2-7; tentatively, D is TRBD1 or TRBD2 (5 bases each). The CDR3 spans 14 residues. Germline values: CDR1 LGHNA, CDR2 YSLEER. The DNA for the CDR3 is TGCACCAGCAGCCAAGATCAGGGCGGGTACGAGCAGTACTTC. Translating gives CTSSQDQGGYEQYF.

This clonotype was observed many times. The chain is built from TRBV6-1 and TRBJ1-6; 9 nucleotides agree with TRBD1. V shed 6 bases, J shed 0 bases, and the junction held 9 bases outside the gene matches. This CDR3 contains 18 residues. CDR1 MNHNS and CDR2 SASEGT come from the germline V gene. The CDR3 loop is CASSWDRVASSYNSPLHF. The CDR3 DNA is TGTGCCAGCAGCTGGGACAGGGTCGCGAGCTCCTATAATTCACCCCTCCACTTT.

The rearrangement links TRBV7-9 to TRBJ2-3; 7 nucleotides match TRBD2. The trim removed 3 bases at V and 0 bases at J, leaving 3 bases unmatched. Germline assignment: CDR1 SEHNR and CDR2 FQNEAQ (reference sequence). This CDR3 comprises 15 residues. The CDR3 DNA reads as TGTGCCAGCAGCTTCCCTAGCGGTAGCACAGATACGCAGTATTTT. Its translation is CASSFPSGSTDTQYF.

The chain couples TRBV28 to TRBJ1-6; D gene uncertain. Germline V gives CDR1 MDHEN, CDR2 SYDVKM. The CDR3 contains 18 residues. V lost 6 bases, J lost 0 bases, and 18 bases lay in between. The CDR3 protein is CASSPHPGRSSYNSPLHF. Written as DNA, the CDR3 is TGTGCCAGCAGCCCACACCCTGGGCGGAGCTCCTATAATTCACCCCTCCACTTT.

The table lists this clonotype with a few counts. The chain couples TRBV4-3 to TRBJ2-5; D is uncertain. The DNA end is a closer match to TRBJ2-7, so the J assignment may be wrong. The CDR3 extends over 14 amino acids. In germline, CDR1 is LGHNA, CDR2 YSLEER. CDR3 in DNA: TGCGCCAGCAGCCACGCCGGGCCCATCGTCGAGCAGTACTTC. This codes for CASSHAGPIVEQYF.

This clonotype has just a few counts. V usage is TRBV12-3 or TRBV12-4 and J usage is TRBJ1-6; 7 positions agree with TRBD1. V lost 5 bases, J lost 11 bases, and 6 bases stayed unmatched. The length of the CDR3 is 13 residues. This CDR3 is CASSRDSFTPLHF. In DNA form, the CDR3 reads TGTGCCAGCAGTCGGGACAGTTTTACACCCCTCCACTTT.

The chain couples TRBV7-2 to TRBJ2-5; 7 bases are shared with TRBD2. The DNA end is a closer match to TRBJ2-7, so the J assignment may be wrong. CDR3 length equals 13 residues. Germline assignment: CDR1 SGHTA and CDR2 FQGNSA. CDR3 sequence: CASSSARGTEQYF. The CDR3 DNA reads TGTGCCAGCAGCTCAGCGCGGGGGACCGAGCAGTACTTC.

The chain uses TRBV7-9 and TRBJ2-3; D perhaps matches TRBD2 (5 bases). V dropped 5 bases and J dropped 2 bases, with 14 bases sitting between them. The CDR3 sequence is 15 residues long. CDR1 is SEHNR and CDR2 is FQNEAQ in the germline V gene (reference sequence). CDR3 sequence reads: CASSAGLIITDTQYF. The CDR3 bases are TGTGCCAGCAGCGCCGGACTGATCATCACAGATACGCAGTATTTT.

V usage is TRBV6-2 or TRBV6-3 and J usage is TRBJ2-7; 7 bases are a match to TRBD1. CDR3 size: 17 residues. The V gene end was trimmed by 4 bases and the J gene end by 2 bases; junction bases not matched to a gene: 14. Germline loops: CDR1 MNHEY, CDR2 SVGEGT. The CDR3 loop is CASSSQNPGTAPYEQYF. The DNA for the CDR3 is TGTGCCAGCAGTTCCCAGAACCCCGGGACAGCCCCCTACGAGCAGTACTTC.

On this clonotype itself: A much larger clone differs by one base, so this may be a read error. The gene calls are TRBV7-9 and TRBJ2-1, with 12 bases lining up with TRBD2. Looked up from germline, CDR1 is SEHNR and CDR2 is FQNEAQ (reference sequence). J was trimmed by 6 bases and V by 5 bases; bases with no gene match: 8. CDR3 size: 16 residues. DNA for the CDR3: TGTGCCAGCAGCCCTCCGACTAGCGGGGGATGCAATGAGCAGTTCTTC. It specifies CASSPPTSGGCNEQFF. The full variable domain, rest sourced from reference TRBV7-9 and TRBJ2-1, is DTGVSQNPRHKITKRGQNVTFRCDPISEHNRLYWYRQTLGQGPEFLTYFQNEAQLEKSRLLSDRFSAERPKGSFSTLEIQRTEQGDSAMYLCASSPPTSGGCNEQFFGPGTRLTVL.